Listed below are T cell receptor beta chains from one sample, sequenced in a study of T cell responses to AZD1222 COVID-19 vaccine. The data were produced by immunoSEQ multiplex PCR, yet TCRdb's version contains in-frame clones alone and is incomplete. The table includes over 100,000 clones, about 94% detected once. The sample in question was peripheral blood, obtained on day 0 of AZD1222 vaccination. The receptors stem from an adult in good health. Both conserved end residues are part of each CDR3. D genes are given only for firm matches. Expanded clones are given a class, and other clones once, few, many or no size at all.

cdr3_nt	cdr3_aa	v_call	clone_size	d_call	j_call
TGTGCCACCAGCAGGCCCCTCGGGACCCCTGGGGCCAACGTCCTGACTTTC	CATSRPLGTPGANVLTF	TRBV15	-	-	TRBJ2-6
TGTGCCAGTAGTGGGGGGAGGGGAGACCTTAGCAATCAGCCCCAGCATTTT	CASSGGRGDLSNQPQHF	TRBV19	-	-	TRBJ1-5
TGTGCCAGCTCCAACAGGGGGCCGAAAAACATTCAGTACTTC	CASSNRGPKNIQYF	TRBV27	-	TRBD1	TRBJ2-4
TGTGCCAGCAGTTTGAGGGGAACCACGAACACCGGGGAGCTGTTTTTT	CASSLRGTTNTGELFF	TRBV6-8	-	-	TRBJ2-2
TGTGCCAGCAGCGGGGACAGGGGGCAAGAGACCCAGTACTTC	CASSGDRGQETQYF	TRBV5-8	-	TRBD1	TRBJ2-5
TGCGCCAGCAGGCTAGGACAGGGACACTACGAGCAGTACTTC	CASRLGQGHYEQYF	TRBV5-1	-	TRBD1	TRBJ2-7
TGTGCCAGCAGTTACGGGACTAGCGGGACCCAAGAGACCCAGTACTTC	CASSYGTSGTQETQYF	TRBV6-5	-	TRBD2	TRBJ2-5
TGTGCCAGCAGCTTACAAGAACAAACTGAAGCTTTCTTT	CASSLQEQTEAFF	TRBV7-9	-	-	TRBJ1-1
TGTGCCAGCAGCATAAGACAGGGTGGGGACTATGGCTACACCTTC	CASSIRQGGDYGYTF	TRBV7-9	-	TRBD1	TRBJ1-2
TGTGCCAGTAGTACGACTAACTACTACAATGAGCAGTTCTTC	CASSTTNYYNEQFF	TRBV19	-	-	TRBJ2-1
TGTGCCAGTAGTATACAGGACAGCCGCTACTCTAACTATGGCTACACCTTC	CASSIQDSRYSNYGYTF	TRBV19	-	-	TRBJ1-2
TGTGCCAGCAATCCCGACAGGGCGAGGCAAGAGACCCAGTACTTC	CASNPDRARQETQYF	TRBV6-5	-	TRBD1	TRBJ2-5
TGCGCCAGCTCCAGCGGAGGACTAGCGGGAGGGGTGAACACCGGGGAGCTGTTTTTT	CASSSGGLAGGVNTGELFF	TRBV10-1	-	TRBD2	TRBJ2-2
TGTGCCAGCTCACCGATCTCGCAGGATACGCAGTATTTT	CASSPISQDTQYF	TRBV18	-	-	TRBJ2-3
TGCGCCAGCAGCTTGGACGGGGGCACTGAAGCTTTCTTT	CASSLDGGTEAFF	TRBV5-1	-	-	TRBJ1-1
TGCAGTGCTAGTGAGCGGGTCCCTCCTGAGCAGTTCTTC	CSASERVPPEQFF	TRBV20-1	-	-	TRBJ2-1
TGTGCCAGCAGAAACAGGGGGCGGTCCGAAGCTTTCTTT	CASRNRGRSEAFF	TRBV27	-	TRBD1	TRBJ1-1
TGCAGTGCTAGTGCCAGGGGGGGGGCCAGGACAGATACGCAGTATTTT	CSASARGGARTDTQYF	TRBV20-1	few	-	TRBJ2-3
TGCGCCAGCAGCAGAACAGATACGCAGTATTTT	CASSRTDTQYF	TRBV5-1	-	-	TRBJ2-3
TGCGCCACCAATAGGGGCCCAGGCAACACTGAAGCTTTCTTT	CATNRGPGNTEAFF	TRBV5-1	-	-	TRBJ1-1